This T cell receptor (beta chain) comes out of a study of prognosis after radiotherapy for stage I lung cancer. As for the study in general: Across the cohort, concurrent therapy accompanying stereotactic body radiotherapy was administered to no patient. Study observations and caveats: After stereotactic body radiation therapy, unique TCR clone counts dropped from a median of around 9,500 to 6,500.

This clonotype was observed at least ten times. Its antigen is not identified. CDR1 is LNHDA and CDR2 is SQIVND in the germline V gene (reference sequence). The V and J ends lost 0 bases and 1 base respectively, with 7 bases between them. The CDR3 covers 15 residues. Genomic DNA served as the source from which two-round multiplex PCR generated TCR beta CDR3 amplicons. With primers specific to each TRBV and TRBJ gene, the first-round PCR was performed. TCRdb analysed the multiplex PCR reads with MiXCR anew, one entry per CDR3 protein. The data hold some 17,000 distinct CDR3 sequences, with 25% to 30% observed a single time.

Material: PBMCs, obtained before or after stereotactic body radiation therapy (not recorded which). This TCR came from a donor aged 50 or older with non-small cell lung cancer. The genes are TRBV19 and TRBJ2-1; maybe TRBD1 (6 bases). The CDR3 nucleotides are TGTGCCAGTAGTATAGACCAGGGGTCCTACAATGAGCAGTTCTTC. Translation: CASSIDQGSYNEQFF.